This is a list of T cell receptor beta chains from one sample in a study of control samples from healthy donors and cancer patients. Produced via immunoSEQ multiplex PCR; TCRdb's table is partial and in-frame only. Of approximately 71,000 clones listed, roughly 86% are singletons. Sequencing was carried out using PBMCs. The receptors stem from a man aged 55 to 70 with lung cancer. Each CDR3 is given with its conserved first and last residue. Fields, in order: D gene, J gene, V gene, clone size, CDR3 DNA, CDR3 protein. D genes are given only for firm matches. Clone sizes are given selectively: once, few, many, or a class where the clone is expanded.

>NA|TRBJ2-5|TRBV5-4|NA
TGTGCCAGCAGCTTTTCCGGGACTGAAGAGACCCAGTACTTC
CASSFSGTEETQYF
>NA|TRBJ1-1|TRBV10-3|NA
TGTGCCATCAGTGAGCCCCGAGGGGGGAACACTGAAGCTTTCTTT
CAISEPRGGNTEAFF
>TRBD1|TRBJ1-2|TRBV7-2|NA
TGTGCCAGCAGAATTACAGGGGGCCCATACTACACCTTC
CASRITGGPYYTF
>NA|TRBJ1-2|TRBV30|NA
TGTGCCGGTGAGGAGGGACCCTATGGCTACACCTTC
CAGEEGPYGYTF
>NA|TRBJ2-7|TRBV6-5|NA
TGTGCCAGCAGACCGGACCTTCTCTACGAGCAGTACTTC
CASRPDLLYEQYF
>NA|TRBJ1-2|TRBV7-8|NA
TGTGCCAGCAGCCATTCAGGGTGGGACTATGGCTACACCTTC
CASSHSGWDYGYTF
>NA|TRBJ2-2|TRBV10-1|NA
TGCGCCAGCAGAACCGGGACCCAGGCCACCGGGGAGCTGTTTTTT
CASRTGTQATGELFF
>NA|TRBJ2-2|TRBV7-3|NA
TGTGCCAGCAGCACTAGTGGCACCGGGGAGCTGTTTTTT
CASSTSGTGELFF
>NA|TRBJ2-2|TRBV10-1|NA
TGCGCCAGCAGTGAGTCTTTGAGGGTGCTGTTTTTT
CASSESLRVLFF
>NA|TRBJ1-2|TRBV29-1|NA
TGCAGCGTGCGGACGGATAACTATGGCTACACCTTC
CSVRTDNYGYTF
>NA|TRBJ2-3|TRBV5-5|NA
TGTGCCAGCAGCTTGGTCCTCTCGCGGCAGGGATCATCAGATACGCAGTATTTT
CASSLVLSRQGSSDTQYF
>NA|TRBJ1-1|TRBV11-3|once
TGTGCCAGCAGCATAGCTTGGCAGAACACTGAAGCTTTCTTT
CASSIAWQNTEAFF
>TRBD1|TRBJ1-5|TRBV4-2|NA
TGTGCCAGCAGCCAAGCGGGACAGGGTAGTCAGCCCCAGCATTTT
CASSQAGQGSQPQHF
>NA|TRBJ2-5|TRBV12-5|few
TGTGCTAGTGGTCCTGGGCGACCTACCCCTCAAGAGACCCAGTACTTC
CASGPGRPTPQETQYF
>NA|TRBJ2-4|TRBV4-1|NA
TGCGCCTCCAAAAGAGGACAGGAGGGCGACATTCAGTACTTC
CASKRGQEGDIQYF
>TRBD1|TRBJ1-3|TRBV5-5|few
TGTGCCAGCAGCTTGGCTCCATACAGGGGAACGGCGGGTGGAAACACCATATATTTT
CASSLAPYRGTAGGNTIYF
>TRBD1|TRBJ1-3|TRBV3-1/TRBV3-2|NA
TGTGCCAGCAGCTCCGGGACAGGGGTGTCTGGAAACACCATATATTTT
CASSSGTGVSGNTIYF
>TRBD1|TRBJ1-2|TRBV19|NA
TGTGCCAGTAGTCCTAATACAGGGGGTGGCTACACCTTC
CASSPNTGGGYTF
>TRBD2|TRBJ2-3|TRBV5-4|NA
TGTGCCAGCGCAACGACATGGCTAGCGGGGGCTGCGACAGATACGCAGTATTTT
CASATTWLAGAATDTQYF
>NA|TRBJ1-1|TRBV7-3|NA
TGTGCCAGCAGCTTAAAGGGGACCACTGAAGCTTTCTTT
CASSLKGTTEAFF
>NA|TRBJ1-6|TRBV19|NA
TGTGCCAGTAGTATGGGATTAAATTCACCCCTCCACTTT
CASSMGLNSPLHF
>NA|TRBJ2-7|TRBV27|few
TGTGCCAGCAGTCTCTACAGGGACTCCTACGAGCAGTACTTC
CASSLYRDSYEQYF
>NA|TRBJ2-5|TRBV2|NA
TGTGCCAGCACAGAACCCAAAGAGACCCAGTACTTC
CASTEPKETQYF
>NA|TRBJ1-2|TRBV4-1|NA
TGCGCCAGCAGCCAAGATGCCCTGGGAGTCTCCGGCTACACCTTC
CASSQDALGVSGYTF
>NA|TRBJ1-5|TRBV3-1/TRBV3-2|NA
TGTGCCAGCAGCCCCACGGGCTCTTATAATCAGCCCCAGCATTTT
CASSPTGSYNQPQHF
>NA|TRBJ2-5|TRBV24-1|once
TGTGCCACCAGTGATCGAACCCCGGAGACAGCTTACCAAGAGACCCAGTACTTC
CATSDRTPETAYQETQYF
>NA|TRBJ2-1|TRBV10-1|NA
TGCGCCAGGCCAGCAGGGGATTGGTTCTTC
CARPAGDWFF
>TRBD1|TRBJ1-1|TRBV24-1|once
TGTGCTACGACAGGGGAGACGGACACTGAAGCTTTCTTT
CATTGETDTEAFF
>NA|TRBJ1-2|TRBV29-1|NA
TGCAGCGTTATCCTAGTAGGAGGAGGGGGCTACACCTTC
CSVILVGGGGYTF
>NA|TRBJ1-2|TRBV24-1|NA
TGTGCCACCAGTGCTGCCGAGCGGATCGGCTACACCTTC
CATSAAERIGYTF
>TRBD1|TRBJ2-3|TRBV18|NA
TGTGCCAGCTCACCATATGCAGTCGACAGGGGGACAGATACGCAGTATTTT
CASSPYAVDRGTDTQYF
>NA|TRBJ1-5|TRBV27|NA
TGTGCCAGCAGTTTAGGGTACAATCAGCCCCAGCATTTT
CASSLGYNQPQHF
>NA|TRBJ1-1|TRBV7-9|NA
TGTGCCAGCAGCTTAAATGGGGCAACGAACACTGAAGCTTTCTTT
CASSLNGATNTEAFF
>NA|TRBJ2-3|TRBV3-1/TRBV3-2|once
TGTGCCAGCAGCCTTAGGACCCCAGATACGCAGTATTTT
CASSLRTPDTQYF
>NA|TRBJ1-1|TRBV6-4|NA
TGTGCCAGCAGTGTGACGGTGAACACTGAAGCTTTCTTT
CASSVTVNTEAFF
>TRBD2|TRBJ2-1|TRBV5-5|NA
TGTGCCAGCAGCCGGGACTACTCAGGTGAGCAGTTCTTC
CASSRDYSGEQFF
>TRBD1|TRBJ1-2|TRBV24-1|once
TGTGCCACCAGTGATTTCAGGGGGAGCGGCTACACCTTC
CATSDFRGSGYTF
>NA|TRBJ1-6|TRBV18|NA
TGTGCCAGCTCACCACCCGGGACCCAGAATTCACCCCTCCACTTT
CASSPPGTQNSPLHF
>NA|TRBJ1-5|TRBV6-1|NA
TGTGCCAGCAGTGAATCTCAGGGGCGTGGGAATCAGCCCCAGCATTTT
CASSESQGRGNQPQHF
>NA|TRBJ2-5|TRBV10-3|NA
TGTGCCATCAGTGAATTACAGATCCAAGAGACCCAGTACTTC
CAISELQIQETQYF
>NA|TRBJ1-5|TRBV4-1|NA
TGCGCCAGCAGCCAAAGGGGTAACAATCAGCCCCAGCATTTT
CASSQRGNNQPQHF
>NA|TRBJ1-1|TRBV12-5|NA
TGTGCTAGTGGTTTGAGCACGGGGACTGAAGCTTTCTTT
CASGLSTGTEAFF
>NA|TRBJ1-4|TRBV27|NA
TGTGCCAGCAGTACTCGGGTCGGGGGGGTTAATGAAAAACTGTTTTTT
CASSTRVGGVNEKLFF
>NA|TRBJ2-1|TRBV6-6|once
TGTGCCAGCAGTCGGCTAGGAGAGAATGAGCAGTTCTTC
CASSRLGENEQFF
>TRBD2|TRBJ2-1|TRBV9|NA
TGTGCCAGCAGCTTAGAAGGTGCGGGGGGGCCCAACAATGAGCAGTTCTTC
CASSLEGAGGPNNEQFF
>TRBD1|TRBJ1-1|TRBV30|NA
TGTGCCTGGAGTCGGCATACAGGGGGTATGAACACTGAAGCTTTCTTT
CAWSRHTGGMNTEAFF
>NA|TRBJ2-5|TRBV4-2|once
TGTGCCAGCAGCCAAGGCCTCTCGGGCGGGGAGACCCAGTACTTC
CASSQGLSGGETQYF